The rows below give T cell receptor beta chains drawn from one sample of a study of blood T cell repertoires in COVID-19. Repertoires were generated with immunoSEQ multiplex PCR, while TCRdb's copy carries only in-frame clones and drops some. In the table there are about 240,000 clones, 86% of which are singletons. Sequencing was performed on PBMCs or T cells enriched from blood (not recorded which). The receptor source for this set is a woman aged 40 to 50 with acute COVID-19. The CDR3 runs from the conserved cysteine through the conserved F or W. D genes are given only for firm matches. The size field is filled for only some rows; it gives once, few, many or a size class.

D gene: TRBD2
V gene: TRBV18
J gene: TRBJ2-1
clone size: NA
CDR3 DNA: TGTGCCAGCTCACCAAGACTAGCGGGCGACTACAATGAGCAGTTCTTC
CDR3 protein: CASSPRLAGDYNEQFF

D gene: NA
V gene: TRBV11-2
J gene: TRBJ1-6
clone size: NA
CDR3 DNA: TGTGCCAGCAGCCCTCCGAGAGGACACCAGAGCTCCTATAATTCACCCCTCCACTTT
CDR3 protein: CASSPPRGHQSSYNSPLHF

D gene: NA
V gene: TRBV18
J gene: TRBJ2-7
clone size: NA
CDR3 DNA: TGTGCCAGCTCCCCCGTCCTCTTGAGCTCCTACGAGCAGTACTTC
CDR3 protein: CASSPVLLSSYEQYF

D gene: NA
V gene: TRBV7-8
J gene: TRBJ1-3
clone size: NA
CDR3 DNA: TGTGCCAGCAGCTTACGGGGGAAGGCTGGAAACACCATATATTTT
CDR3 protein: CASSLRGKAGNTIYF

D gene: TRBD1
V gene: TRBV5-1
J gene: TRBJ1-1
clone size: NA
CDR3 DNA: TGCGCCAGCAGCTTCACAGGGGCCGGCACTGAAGCTTTCTTT
CDR3 protein: CASSFTGAGTEAFF

D gene: NA
V gene: TRBV20-1
J gene: TRBJ2-1
clone size: NA
CDR3 DNA: TGCAGTGCCAAACGAGTACATGAGCAGTTCTTC
CDR3 protein: CSAKRVHEQFF

D gene: TRBD2
V gene: TRBV11-2
J gene: TRBJ2-7
clone size: NA
CDR3 DNA: TGTGCCAGCAGCTCATATCCGACTTTAGCGGGAGACGAGCAGTACTTC
CDR3 protein: CASSSYPTLAGDEQYF

D gene: NA
V gene: TRBV19
J gene: TRBJ1-5
clone size: NA
CDR3 DNA: TGTGCCAGTAGTATAGGGGACATCCAGCCCCAGCATTTT
CDR3 protein: CASSIGDIQPQHF

D gene: TRBD1
V gene: TRBV15
J gene: TRBJ1-5
clone size: NA
CDR3 DNA: TGTGCCACCTGTAGTAAAGGGGGCGGCAATCAGCCCCAGCATTTT
CDR3 protein: CATCSKGGGNQPQHF

D gene: TRBD2
V gene: TRBV6-1
J gene: TRBJ2-1
clone size: few
CDR3 DNA: TGTGCCAGCAGTGAAACATGGACTAGCGGGAGTCTAAATGAGCAGTTCTTC
CDR3 protein: CASSETWTSGSLNEQFF

D gene: TRBD2
V gene: TRBV11-2
J gene: TRBJ2-7
clone size: NA
CDR3 DNA: TGTGCCAGCAGCTTGGTGGGGACTACCTCCCACGAGCAGTACTTC
CDR3 protein: CASSLVGTTSHEQYF

D gene: NA
V gene: TRBV19
J gene: TRBJ1-2
clone size: NA
CDR3 DNA: TGTGCCAGTAGTATAGAGGGAGGGCAGGGCCGCGGTAAATTTGGCTACACCTTC
CDR3 protein: CASSIEGGQGRGKFGYTF

D gene: NA
V gene: TRBV6-2/TRBV6-3
J gene: TRBJ1-1
clone size: NA
CDR3 DNA: TGTGCCAGCAGTCACCCCGACAGATCTGAAGCTTTCTTT
CDR3 protein: CASSHPDRSEAFF

D gene: TRBD1
V gene: TRBV19
J gene: TRBJ1-2
clone size: NA
CDR3 DNA: TGTGCCAGTAGTATTGGGCAGGGGGTCTATGGCTACACCTTC
CDR3 protein: CASSIGQGVYGYTF

D gene: TRBD2
V gene: TRBV27
J gene: TRBJ2-7
clone size: NA
CDR3 DNA: TGTGCCAGCAGTTTCGGGGGGTCCTACGAGCAGTACTTC
CDR3 protein: CASSFGGSYEQYF

D gene: NA
V gene: TRBV6-4
J gene: TRBJ1-5
clone size: NA
CDR3 DNA: TGTGCCAGCAGCCCAGACCAGGGCAATCAGCCCCAGCATTTT
CDR3 protein: CASSPDQGNQPQHF

D gene: NA
V gene: TRBV14
J gene: TRBJ2-3
clone size: few
CDR3 DNA: TGTGCCAGCAAAAAAGGGGGAGGGCCAACTGATACGCAGTATTTT
CDR3 protein: CASKKGGGPTDTQYF

D gene: TRBD1
V gene: TRBV6-1
J gene: TRBJ1-5
clone size: NA
CDR3 DNA: TGTGCCAGCAGTGACGCGGGACAGGGGGTTAATCAGCCCCAGCATTTT
CDR3 protein: CASSDAGQGVNQPQHF

D gene: NA
V gene: TRBV15
J gene: TRBJ1-4
clone size: NA
CDR3 DNA: TGTGCCACCAGCAGAGAGGGGCTGGGTGAAAAACTGTTTTTT
CDR3 protein: CATSREGLGEKLFF

D gene: NA
V gene: TRBV12-5
J gene: TRBJ2-3
clone size: NA
CDR3 DNA: TGTGCTAGTGGTTTGGTAACTAGTTCGGCAGATACGCAGTATTTT
CDR3 protein: CASGLVTSSADTQYF

D gene: NA
V gene: TRBV19
J gene: TRBJ2-7
clone size: NA
CDR3 DNA: TGTGCCAGTAGTGACCCAGGACAGATAGCCATCTACGAGCAGTACTTC
CDR3 protein: CASSDPGQIAIYEQYF

D gene: TRBD2
V gene: TRBV4-2
J gene: TRBJ2-5
clone size: NA
CDR3 DNA: TGTGCCAGCAGCTATAGGACTAGCGGGAGGGATCAAGAGACCCAGTACTTC
CDR3 protein: CASSYRTSGRDQETQYF

D gene: NA
V gene: TRBV24-1
J gene: TRBJ2-3
clone size: NA
CDR3 DNA: TGTGCCACCAGTGACCCCACAGGTCCCTCGGATACGCAGTATTTT
CDR3 protein: CATSDPTGPSDTQYF

D gene: NA
V gene: TRBV5-5
J gene: TRBJ1-1
clone size: NA
CDR3 DNA: TGTGCCAGCAGCCCTTACACAGGGAACACTGAAGCTTTCTTT
CDR3 protein: CASSPYTGNTEAFF

D gene: TRBD2
V gene: TRBV20-1
J gene: TRBJ2-1
clone size: NA
CDR3 DNA: TGCAGTGCTAGTGTCGGGAGGGCCCCTTACAATGAGCAGTTCTTC
CDR3 protein: CSASVGRAPYNEQFF

D gene: NA
V gene: TRBV5-1
J gene: TRBJ2-5
clone size: once
CDR3 DNA: TGCGCCAGCAGCTCCGCTAGCGTGGGCCAAGAGACCCAGTACTTC
CDR3 protein: CASSSASVGQETQYF